The present entry profiles one T cell receptor beta chain with its context. Its antigen is unknown. No much larger clone is present one base from it, and per-base qualities are unavailable. This record belongs to a study of human T cells and chemical hapten exposure (dated by TCRdb to about 2021). Study-wide context: For sensitization, 2% DPC in acetone was applied to an approximately 2 cm by approximately 2 cm area of upper inner arm skin. Patch testing was performed on the upper back with Finn chambers containing 0.01% DPC, and the patch tests were scored after 6 days according to International Contact Dermatitis Research Group standards. About 27 alopecia patients gave blood for TCR sequencing at one to four time points (pre-sensitization, 2, 6 and 24 weeks). Blood samples were taken from patients before sensitization (week 0) and then at 2, 6 and about 24 weeks after DPC sensitization. Libraries were pooled for sequencing, and per-sample TCR yields varied mainly because of small differences in library volumes within the pool. Throughout the roughly 24-week study period, patients were also given weekly therapeutic DPC doses on the scalp. The patient cohort, mostly female, included alopecia areata with under or over 50% scalp involvement, alopecia totalis and alopecia universalis. The study tracked peripheral blood TCR repertoire changes in vivo during primary and secondary sensitization to the hapten diphenylcyclopropenone (DPC) in alopecia patients.

Overall study results and their limits: The number of TCRs above 1 in 1000 frequency did not change with DPC sensitization; there was no evidence of global repertoire structure alterations. Because every patient had alopecia, a presumed autoimmune disease, the patients' immune response might differ from that of healthy individuals. A positive correlation was found between the number of PT1 expanded TCRs and patch test score, with significance reached at thresholds 8, 16 and 32 but not 4. Repeated subsampling changed both the strength of the expansion versus patch-test correlation and the threshold at which that correlation became significant. Expanded TCRs formed significantly more large CDR3 similarity clusters than pre-sensitization or healthy control sets, consistent with antigen-driven responses.

Library generation was performed with RACE. TCRdb names NextSeq 500 as the instrument used. Library preparation attached unique molecular identifiers to individual cDNA molecules for quantitative, reproducible TCR counting. For every blood RNA sample, sequencing covered both the TCR alpha and TCR beta chains. The paper's data handling went like this. Samples had a median of around 92,000 TCRs, with a range from 23,224 to 690,600. The Decombinator software suite was used to annotate V, J and CDR3 in the TCR reads. Every sample was subsampled to the same number of TCRs (28,000) for the PS versus PT1 abundance plots. TCRs were defined as expanded if absent before sensitization and observed at least eight times at the 2-week time point. Starting from the raw public reads, TCRdb applied fastp trimming at Q25, assembled clones with MiXCR and retained in-frame beta chains. Rows are combined by CDR3 protein, so each entry shows the most common genes and DNA. V and J calls and clone size were set by TCRdb, not the authors. Recorded for this sample are about 160,000 distinct CDR3 sequences; about 30% of them occurred a single time. Clones ranked in the top ten supply around 2.3% of the sample.

The germline V gene provides CDR1 SQVTM and CDR2 ANQGSEA. Including cysteine and phenylalanine, the CDR3 has 17 amino acids. Solely the CDR3 DNA is kept, with 51 bases framed from the first base. Trimming leaves V shorter by 4 bases and J shorter by 4 bases, with the junction holding 8 bases beyond the gene matches. This specimen's time point label, per the study, means: patch test 3, about 24 weeks after DPC sensitization. The meaning of the sample's treatment or condition label: therapeutic diphenylcyclopropenone sensitization with weekly scalp DPC. Blood at each patch-test visit was drawn before the patch test was applied. Eligible patients were aged 18 to 70, diagnosed with alopecia, deemed suitable for DPC therapy, and excluded if pregnant. Unfractionated whole blood was collected in Tempus Blood RNA tubes, and total RNA was extracted from that blood.

The receptor was derived from a woman aged 18-29 years with alopecia areata. Some clones in this sample may be carry-over from other donors' samples. The chain links TRBV29-1 with TRBJ2-2; 14 bases in the middle match TRBD2. Material: whole blood, obtained in connection with sensitization to the hapten diphenylcyclopropenone (DPC). The DNA sequence is given as TGCAGCGTTGCCCAGTCGGGACTAGCGGGAGTCACCGGGGAGCTGTTTTTT. Its protein is CSVAQSGLAGVTGELFF.